These 29 T cell receptor beta chains share one sample of origin, sequenced in a study of T cell responses to AZD1222 COVID-19 vaccine. The repertoire was sequenced with immunoSEQ multiplex PCR; TCRdb's copy has only in-frame clones and lacks some. The sample yields roughly 99,000 clones, roughly 90% seen once. The source material was peripheral blood, sampled on day 0 of AZD1222 vaccination. These receptors were taken from an adult in good health.

The gene calls are TRBV6-2 or TRBV6-3 and TRBJ1-5, with a weak D call TRBD1 (5 bases). V lost 6 bases to trimming and J lost 0 bases, with 21 bases between them. CDR1 and CDR2 from the germline V gene are MNHEY and SVGEGT. The CDR3 contains 18 residues. CDR3 protein: CASSPGGFRGYSNQPQHF. The CDR3 coding sequence is TGTGCCAGCAGCCCTGGAGGATTTCGGGGGTATAGCAATCAGCCCCAGCATTTT.

This chain joins TRBV11-2 and TRBJ1-1, with a tentative D call TRBD1 (6 bases). Between the trimmed V and J ends, which lost 1 base and 2 bases, there was a span of 8 bases. The germline CDR1 and CDR2 sequences are SGHAT and FQNNGV. This CDR3 has 14 amino acids. As DNA, the CDR3 is TGTGCCAGCAGCTTAGTAGGGGGAAACACTGAAGCTTTCTTT. Its protein is CASSLVGGNTEAFF. The entire variable domain, with the rest obtained from reference TRBV11-2 and TRBJ1-1, is as follows: EAGVAQSPRYKIIEKRQSVAFWCNPISGHATLYWYQQILGQGPKLLIQFQNNGVVDDSQLPKDRFSAERLKGVDSTLKIQPAKLEDSAVYLCASSLVGGNTEAFFGQGTRLTVV.

The V gene is TRBV14, the J gene TRBJ2-1; D possibly corresponds to TRBD2 (6 bases). Germline V gives CDR1 SGHDN, CDR2 FVKESK. V lost 4 bases and J 4 bases, leaving 20 bases between the germline ends. This CDR3 comprises 17 residues. In DNA form, the CDR3 reads TGTGCCAGCAGCCCTTCGGAGGGCAAGGCGGGGTACAATGAGCAGTTCTTC. It codes for CASSPSEGKAGYNEQFF.

The chain links TRBV5-1 to TRBJ1-2; 7 bases are a match to TRBD1. Germline loops: CDR1 SGHRS, CDR2 YFSETQ. The CDR3 length is 16 residues. After removal of 3 bases from V and 5 bases from J, the junction contained 13 bases not matched to a gene. The CDR3 DNA is TGCGCCAGCAGCTCCTATACTACAGGGGCTGGGTATGGCTACACCTTC. This encodes CASSSYTTGAGYGYTF.

This clone was observed a handful of times. Its ends do not fully match the called genes, so a read error is possible. The rearrangement uses TRBV30 and TRBJ1-2; 10 nucleotides match TRBD1. The CDR3 covers 13 residues. Looked up from germline, CDR1 is GTSNPN and CDR2 is SVGIG (reference sequence). CDR3 DNA sequence: TGTGCCCGGAGGAGAGGACAGGGGGTGGGCTACACCTTC. Its protein product is CARRRGQGVGYTF.

This chain connects TRBV10-3 to TRBJ1-2; D remains unclear. The germline V gene has CDR1 ENHRY and CDR2 SYGVKD. The ends were cut back, 0 bases at V and 8 bases at J, with 10 bases in the middle. The CDR3 is 13 amino acids. The CDR3 loop is CAISESEIGGYTF. The CDR3 DNA follows: TGTGCCATCAGTGAGTCAGAGATCGGAGGCTACACCTTC.

This clone was detected only a few times. V is TRBV12-3 or TRBV12-4 and J is TRBJ1-2; D not certain. The ends were cut back, 7 bases at V and 8 bases at J, with 17 bases in the middle. The CDR3 sequence is 13 residues long. This CDR3 is CASTNRGPWGYTF. DNA of the CDR3: TGTGCCAGCACCAATAGAGGGCCTTGGGGCTACACCTTC.

This clone was seen once. This chain connects TRBV7-9 to TRBJ2-1, with TRBD2 matching over 8 bases. J was trimmed by 4 bases and V by 4 bases; bases with no gene match: 12. Per germline, CDR1 SEHNR and CDR2 FQNEAQ (reference sequence). The CDR3 sequence is 17 residues long. The CDR3 nucleotides are TGTGCCAGCAGCTCGACCGCCGGGACTAGTGGTTACAATGAGCAGTTCTTC. It is translated as CASSSTAGTSGYNEQFF.

The chain is built from TRBV10-3 and TRBJ2-4; D is uncertain. This CDR3 has 10 amino acids. Germline V gene lookup returns CDR1 ENHRY and CDR2 SYGVKD. The V and J ends lost 7 bases and 11 bases respectively, with 9 bases between them. CDR3 residues: CAITPPFQYF. CDR3 coding DNA: TGTGCCATCACACCGCCATTTCAGTACTTC.

By share of the sample, this clone is medium-sized. The chain has TRBV18 and TRBJ2-2; 8 bases agree with TRBD1. Unmatched junction bases numbered 5, after V lost 5 bases and J lost 0 bases. This CDR3 is built from 16 residues. CDR1 KGHSH and CDR2 LQKENI come from the germline V gene. The CDR3 spells CASSAGQEANTGELFF. CDR3 DNA sequence: TGTGCCAGCTCAGCGGGACAGGAGGCGAACACCGGGGAGCTGTTTTTT.

The chain joins TRBV19 to TRBJ2-7, with 7 bases matching TRBD1. The CDR3 is 15 residues long. The V gene end was trimmed by 3 bases and the J gene end by 2 bases; junction bases not matched to a gene: 7. Germline V gives CDR1 LNHDA, CDR2 SQIVND (reference sequence). Written as DNA, the CDR3 is TGTGCCAGTAGTATTAGGGAGACAGGGACCTACGAGCAGTACTTC. This sequence encodes CASSIRETGTYEQYF.

This clone was counted a few times. V usage is TRBV12-2 and J usage is TRBJ2-2. TRBV12-2 is a pseudogene locus. The CDR3 loop spans 13 amino acids. In DNA, the CDR3 is TGTGCAAGTCGCTTAGAAAGCACCGGGGAGCTGTTTTTT. Translation gives CASRLESTGELFF.

The rearrangement joins TRBV19 to TRBJ2-1; 10 bases align to TRBD1. The V gene's germline CDR1 is LNHDA and CDR2 SQIVND (reference sequence). J was trimmed by 8 bases and V by 8 bases; bases with no gene match: 6. CDR3 length: 13 amino acids. The CDR3 nucleotides are TGTGCCAGTGGAGGGACAGGGGAACATGAGCAGTTCTTC. Translating gives CASGGTGEHEQFF.

The chain uses TRBV30 and TRBJ2-7, with D possibly TRBD1 on 6 matching bases. Trimming left V 3 bases short and J 3 bases short, with 12 bases between. This CDR3 comprises 13 residues. CDR1 and CDR2 from the germline V gene are GTSNPN and SVGIG (reference sequence). CDR3 protein: CAWRVGGGYEQYF. The CDR3 DNA reads TGTGCCTGGAGGGTTGGGGGCGGCTACGAGCAGTACTTC.

The chain recombines TRBV11-3 with TRBJ2-7, with D unresolved. V lost 2 bases and J lost 2, with 7 bases in between. This CDR3 region has 13 residues. CDR1 is SGHNT and CDR2 is YENEEA in the germline V gene. The CDR3 DNA sequence: TGTGCCAGCAGCTTAACAGCCACCTACGAGCAGTACTTC. Its translation is CASSLTATYEQYF.

Only one count was recorded for this clone. The CDR3 here is CASSIVRDSGANVLTF. CDR3 nucleotide sequence: TGTGCCAGTAGTATAGTCCGGGACTCTGGGGCCAACGTCCTGACTTTC. This sequence joins TRBV19 and TRBJ2-6; the D gene is possibly TRBD2 (5 bases). The CDR3 length is 16 residues. V was shortened by 1 base and J by 0 bases, with 7 bases between the two germline ends. From germline, CDR1 is LNHDA and CDR2 SQIVND (reference sequence).

This chain uses TRBV5-1 with TRBJ2-2; the match to TRBD2 covers 7 bases. The CDR3 covers 15 residues. Germline V gene lookup returns CDR1 SGHRS and CDR2 YFSETQ. V lost 4 bases and J lost 0; bases outside the gene matches: 3. The DNA for the CDR3 is TGCGCCAGCAGCACCGGGACTACGAACACCGGGGAGCTGTTTTTT. Amino acids: CASSTGTTNTGELFF.

The V and J genes are TRBV7-9 and TRBJ2-1, with 7 bases identical to TRBD1. The ends lost 5 bases at V and 9 bases at J; junction bases unmatched: 4. The germline gives CDR1 SEHNR, CDR2 FQNEAQ (reference sequence). This CDR3 has 12 residues. In DNA, the CDR3 is TGTGCCAGCAGCCCAGACAGGGCTGAGCAGTTCTTC. Translating it yields CASSPDRAEQFF.

The chain couples TRBV7-2 to TRBJ2-2, with 11 positions matching TRBD2. Per the germline V gene, CDR1 is SGHTA and CDR2 is FQGNSA. The junction had 4 bases not matched to a gene; V was cut back by 5 bases and J by 5 bases. This CDR3 region has 15 residues. CDR3 sequence reads: CASSRGLAVTGELFF. In DNA, the CDR3 is TGTGCCAGCAGCAGGGGACTAGCGGTTACCGGGGAGCTGTTTTTT.

V gene TRBV4-2 combines with J gene TRBJ2-5, with D possibly matching TRBD1 (6 bases). Per the germline V gene, CDR1 is LGHNA and CDR2 is YNFKEQ. CDR3 length: 16 amino acids. Trimming pared 4 bases from V and 2 bases from J, leaving 17 bases between. The CDR3 DNA follows: TGTGCCAGCAGCCTTGCCCCGGACAGTGGGCAAGAGACCCAGTACTTC. Encoded protein: CASSLAPDSGQETQYF.

The V call is TRBV30, the J call TRBJ1-6; D ambiguous. Trimming stripped 7 bases from V and 4 bases from J, with 26 bases between. CDR3 size: 18 residues. In germline, CDR1 is GTSNPN, CDR2 SVGIG (reference sequence). The CDR3 reads CALIEATRYKGYNSPLHF. The CDR3 nucleotides are TGTGCCTTGATTGAAGCTACCCGATATAAAGGATATAATTCACCCCTCCACTTT.

CDR3 nucleotide sequence: TGTGCCAGCAGCGTAGAGGCAGGTATCCGCAATGAGCAGTTCTTC. This codes for CASSVEAGIRNEQFF. The gene calls are TRBV9 and TRBJ2-1; D call uncertain. This CDR3 contains 15 residues. Germline CDR1 SGDLS, CDR2 YYNGEE. Trimming stripped 0 bases from V and 6 bases from J, with 13 bases between.

The chain has TRBV19 and TRBJ1-1, with D perhaps TRBD1 (5 bases). This CDR3 contains 15 residues. V gave up 2 bases and J gave up 5 bases, with 15 bases separating them. Germline V gene data show CDR1 as LNHDA and CDR2 as SQIVND (reference sequence). The CDR3 DNA sequence: TGTGCCAGTAGTATACTGGGGGGGTTTGGGACTGAAGCTTTCTTT. Translating it yields CASSILGGFGTEAFF.

The chain is built from TRBV4-1 and TRBJ2-5; D gene ambiguous. The germline gives CDR1 MGHRA, CDR2 YSYEKL. The CDR3 totals 15 residues. Trimming took off 0 bases at V and 2 bases at J, with 10 bases between the two ends. The CDR3, as DNA: TGCGCCAGCAGCCAAGATCACTGGAAACAAGAGACCCAGTACTTC. It codes for CASSQDHWKQETQYF.

J is TRBJ1-2 and V is TRBV19; D gene ambiguous. CDR1 is LNHDA, CDR2 SQIVND, per germline (reference sequence). There are 15 residues in the CDR3. Between the trimmed V and J ends, which lost 1 base and 3 bases, there was a span of 12 bases. As DNA, the CDR3 is TGTGCCAGTAGTATAGGGGCGGGATACGACTATGGCTACACCTTC. Its protein product is CASSIGAGYDYGYTF. Full variable domain (rest looked up from reference TRBV19 and TRBJ1-2): DGGITQSPKYLFRKEGQNVTLSCEQNLNHDAMYWYRQDPGQGLRLIYYSQIVNDFQKGDIAEGYSVSREKKESFPLTVTSAQKNPTAFYLCASSIGAGYDYGYTFGSGTRLTVV.

The chain is built from TRBV30 and TRBJ2-1, with a weak D call TRBD2 (5 bases). The germline V gene has CDR1 GTSNPN and CDR2 SVGIG (reference sequence). The CDR3 consists of 15 residues. The ends were cut back, 0 bases at V and 0 bases at J, with 9 bases in the middle. The CDR3 protein is CAWSVSGISYNEQFF. The DNA of the CDR3 is TGTGCCTGGAGTGTATCGGGGATCTCCTACAATGAGCAGTTCTTC. Using reference TRBV30 and TRBJ2-1 for the parts outside the CDR3, the full variable domain is SQTIHQWPATLVQPVGSPLSLECTVEGTSNPNLYWYRQAAGRGLQLLFYSVGIGQISSEVPQNLSASRPQDRQFILSSKKLLLSDSGFYLCAWSVSGISYNEQFFGPGTRLTVL.

The CDR3 is CASSQENYRLANTGELFF. The CDR3, as DNA: TGTGCCAGCAGCCAAGAAAATTACAGGCTGGCGAACACCGGGGAGCTGTTTTTT. This chain links TRBV4-2 with TRBJ2-2; possible D gene TRBD1, 5 bases. V shed 0 bases and J shed 0 bases, with 14 bases lying between them. This CDR3 comprises 18 residues. The germline V gene has CDR1 LGHNA and CDR2 YNFKEQ.

V gene TRBV18 combines with J gene TRBJ2-2, with D perhaps matching TRBD2 (5 bases). V was pared by 0 bases and J by 6 bases, with 8 bases between. Germline lookup yields CDR1 KGHSH and CDR2 LQKENI. The CDR3 covers 14 residues. This CDR3 is CASSPPGSSGELFF. The DNA for the CDR3 is TGTGCCAGCTCACCACCGGGGAGTTCCGGGGAGCTGTTTTTT.

This clone is labeled as medium-sized. The chain carries TRBV7-8 and TRBJ1-1; a possible D gene is TRBD1 (5 bases). V shed 1 base and J shed 3 bases, with 15 bases lying between them. The CDR3 is made up of 16 amino acids. Germline-derived CDR1 and CDR2 are SGHVS and FQNEAQ. The DNA for the CDR3 is TGTGCCAGCAGCTTAGGTGGTTGGGGGGAGGACACTGAAGCTTTCTTT. It codes for CASSLGGWGEDTEAFF.